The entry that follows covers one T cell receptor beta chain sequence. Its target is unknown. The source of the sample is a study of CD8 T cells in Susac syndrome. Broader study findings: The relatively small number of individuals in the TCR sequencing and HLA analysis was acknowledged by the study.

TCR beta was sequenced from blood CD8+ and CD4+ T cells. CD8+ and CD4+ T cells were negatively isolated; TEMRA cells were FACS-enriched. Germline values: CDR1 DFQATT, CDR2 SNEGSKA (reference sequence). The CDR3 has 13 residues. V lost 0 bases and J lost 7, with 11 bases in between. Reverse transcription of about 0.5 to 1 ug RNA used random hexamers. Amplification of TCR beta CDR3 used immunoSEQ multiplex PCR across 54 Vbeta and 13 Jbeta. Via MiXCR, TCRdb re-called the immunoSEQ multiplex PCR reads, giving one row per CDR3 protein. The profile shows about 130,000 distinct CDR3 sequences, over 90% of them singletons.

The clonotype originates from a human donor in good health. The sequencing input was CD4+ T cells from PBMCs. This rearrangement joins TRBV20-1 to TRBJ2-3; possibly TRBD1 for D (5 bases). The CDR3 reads CSARDGNRYTQYF. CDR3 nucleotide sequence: TGCAGTGCTAGAGATGGAAACAGGTATACGCAGTATTTT.